This entry lists 8 T cell receptor beta chains sequenced from one sample in a study of blood T cell repertoires in COVID-19 (dated by TCRdb to about 2020). Libraries came from the immunoSEQ multiplex PCR assay. The table was pulled from immuneACCESS by TCRdb, which kept in-frame rearrangements only. Such tables lose some clones; where checked, under half of the loss comes from unresolved V genes, and the rest has no known cause. This sample is represented by about 150,000 clones; approximately 92% of them were singletons. Roughly 13% of the sample rests with the top ten. Sequencing used peripheral blood. These TCRs come from a man younger than 35 with COVID-19, enrolled during active disease.

The gene calls are TRBV19 and TRBJ1-1; D is ambiguous. The CDR3 sequence is 13 residues long. V was cut by 6 bases and J by 2 bases, with 10 bases left in between. The germline V gene encodes CDR1 LNHDA and CDR2 SQIVND (reference sequence). The CDR3 loop reads CASSDTLNTEAFF. CDR3 coding DNA: TGTGCCAGTAGCGACACCCTAAACACTGAAGCTTTCTTT.

The genes are TRBV10-3 and TRBJ2-7; 9 nucleotides agree with TRBD2. The CDR3 spans 16 residues. Germline assignment: CDR1 ENHRY and CDR2 SYGVKD. After removal of 2 bases from V and 0 bases from J, the junction contained 5 bases not matched to a gene. The CDR3 protein is CAISEQGRGGSYEQYF. In nucleotides, the CDR3 is TGTGCCATCAGTGAGCAGGGGCGGGGGGGCTCCTACGAGCAGTACTTC.

The rearrangement links TRBV3-1 (or the pseudogene TRBV3-2) to TRBJ2-2; D may be TRBD2 (6 bases). From germline, CDR1 is LGHDT and CDR2 YNNKEL (reference sequence). The ends were cut back, 1 base at V and 4 bases at J, with 16 bases in the middle. The CDR3 has 17 residues. The CDR3 spells CASSQVWASESTGELFF. CDR3 in DNA: TGTGCCAGCAGCCAAGTGTGGGCTAGCGAAAGCACCGGGGAGCTGTTTTTT.

V gene TRBV7-9 combines with J gene TRBJ2-1; D is possibly TRBD1 (6 bases). CDR1 SEHNR and CDR2 FQNEAQ come from the germline V gene (reference sequence). Trimming stripped 5 bases from V and 4 bases from J, with 21 bases between. The CDR3 consists of 17 residues. The CDR3 DNA is TGTGCCAGCAGCACGCGACTCATAGCAAGGGGGTACAATGAGCAGTTCTTC. Protein product: CASSTRLIARGYNEQFF. The entire variable domain, with the rest obtained from reference TRBV7-9 and TRBJ2-1, is as follows: DTGVSQNPRHKITKRGQNVTFRCDPISEHNRLYWYRQTLGQGPEFLTYFQNEAQLEKSRLLSDRFSAERPKGSFSTLEIQRTEQGDSAMYLCASSTRLIARGYNEQFFGPGTRLTVL.

The rearrangement links TRBV7-8 to TRBJ2-3, with D tentatively TRBD1 (6 bases). This CDR3 contains 17 residues. Deletions cut 4 bases from V and 5 bases from J, with 22 bases between. Germline loops: CDR1 SGHVS, CDR2 FQNEAQ. The CDR3 protein is CASSSSRETGPVDTQYF. The CDR3 DNA is TGTGCCAGCAGCTCTTCGAGGGAGACAGGACCTGTAGATACGCAGTATTTT.

This chain links TRBV11-2 with TRBJ1-1; 7 nucleotides line up with TRBD1. CDR3 length: 16 residues. The germline CDR1 and CDR2 sequences are SGHAT and FQNNGV. The V gene end was trimmed by 5 bases and the J gene end by 0 bases; junction bases not matched to a gene: 9. CDR3 bases: TGTGCCAGCAGCCACTATCCGGGACAGCTGAACACTGAAGCTTTCTTT. Translating gives CASSHYPGQLNTEAFF.

The V call is TRBV5-6, the J call TRBJ2-7; 13 bases are a match to TRBD2. The CDR3 is 15 amino acids. Germline values: CDR1 SGHDT, CDR2 YYEEEE. Trimming at V came to 2 bases and at J to 4 bases, leaving 3 bases not matched to a gene. The CDR3 protein is CASSLGLAGAYEQYF. The CDR3 DNA is TGTGCCAGCAGCTTAGGACTAGCGGGAGCTTACGAGCAGTACTTC.

The J gene is TRBJ2-1, the V gene TRBV27; no firm D call. V lost 1 base to trimming and J lost 0 bases, with 7 bases between them. The CDR3 is 15 residues long. Germline CDR1 reads MNHEY; CDR2 reads SMNVEV (reference sequence). DNA for the CDR3: TGTGCCAGCAGTTTATTGGGCAGCTCCTACAATGAGCAGTTCTTC. Translated, it gives CASSLLGSSYNEQFF.